The clone carrying this TCR beta chain appeared a single time. At one boundary the junction diverges from the germline segment, which might be a read error. This sample was included in a study of control samples from healthy donors and cancer patients. CDR1 is LGHNA, CDR2 YSLEER, per germline. The CDR3 is 17 amino acids. Data came from immunoSEQ multiplex PCR; TCRdb stores just in-frame clones and leaves some out. The repertoire holds 100,000 to 150,000 clones, roughly nine tenths seen once, with 7.8% in the top ten. The chain combines TRBV4-3 with TRBJ2-3, with a possible D match to TRBD1 (7 bases). The receptor was isolated from a woman aged 18-29 years in good health. Sequenced sample: blood. The CDR3 DNA follows: TGCGCCAACAGCCAAGATGTTGGAGGGGGCTACGCAGATACGCAGTATTTT. Protein product: CANSQDVGGGYADTQYF.